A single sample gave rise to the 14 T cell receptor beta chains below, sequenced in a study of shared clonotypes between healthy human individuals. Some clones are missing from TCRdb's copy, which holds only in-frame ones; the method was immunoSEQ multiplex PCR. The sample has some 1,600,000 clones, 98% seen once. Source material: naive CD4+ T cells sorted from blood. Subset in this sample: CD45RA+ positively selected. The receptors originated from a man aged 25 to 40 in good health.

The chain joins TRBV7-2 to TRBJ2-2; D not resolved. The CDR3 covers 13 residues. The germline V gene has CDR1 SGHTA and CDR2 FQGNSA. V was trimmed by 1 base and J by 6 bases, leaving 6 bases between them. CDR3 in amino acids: CASSLGFSGELFF. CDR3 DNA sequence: TGTGCCAGCAGCTTAGGTTTTTCCGGGGAGCTGTTTTTT.

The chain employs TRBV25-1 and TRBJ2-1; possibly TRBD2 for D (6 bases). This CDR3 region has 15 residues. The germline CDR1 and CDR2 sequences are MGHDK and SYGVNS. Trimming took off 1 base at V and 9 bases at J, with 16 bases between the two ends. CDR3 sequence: CASSEFRRDRPEQFF. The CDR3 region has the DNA TGTGCCAGCAGTGAATTTCGGCGGGATCGCCCTGAGCAGTTCTTC.

CDR3 in DNA: TGTGCCAGCAGCCGACGAGCGGGACCACAAGAGACCCAGTACTTC. Translation gives CASSRRAGPQETQYF. The J gene is TRBJ2-5, the V gene TRBV11-3, with TRBD2 matching over 7 bases. The junction had 8 bases not matched to a gene; V was cut back by 5 bases and J by 2 bases. This CDR3 has 15 residues. Germline V CDR1 and CDR2: SGHNT, YENEEA.

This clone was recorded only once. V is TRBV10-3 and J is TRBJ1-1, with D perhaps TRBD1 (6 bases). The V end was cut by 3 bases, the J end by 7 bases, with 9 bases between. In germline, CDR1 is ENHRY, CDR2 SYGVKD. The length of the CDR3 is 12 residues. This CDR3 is CAISEGQIEAFF. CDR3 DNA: TGTGCCATCAGTGAAGGACAGATTGAAGCTTTCTTT.

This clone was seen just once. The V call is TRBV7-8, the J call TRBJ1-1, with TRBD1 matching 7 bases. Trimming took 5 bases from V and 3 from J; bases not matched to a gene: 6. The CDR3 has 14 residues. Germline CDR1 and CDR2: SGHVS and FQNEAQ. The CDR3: CASSPGGMDTEAFF. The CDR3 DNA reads TGTGCCAGCAGCCCAGGGGGTATGGACACTGAAGCTTTCTTT.

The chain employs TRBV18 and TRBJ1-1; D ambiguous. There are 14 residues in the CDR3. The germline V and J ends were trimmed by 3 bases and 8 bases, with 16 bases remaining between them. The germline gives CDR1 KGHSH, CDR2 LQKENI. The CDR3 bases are TGTGCCAGCTCACCCCTTTTTCGTGACCAAGAAGCTTTCTTT. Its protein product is CASSPLFRDQEAFF.

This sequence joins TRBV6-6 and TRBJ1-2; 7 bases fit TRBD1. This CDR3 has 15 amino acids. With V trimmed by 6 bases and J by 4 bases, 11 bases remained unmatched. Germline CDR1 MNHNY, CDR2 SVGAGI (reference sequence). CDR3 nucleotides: TGTGCCAGCAGAGTAACGACAGGGCACCCCTATGGCTACACCTTC. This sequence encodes CASRVTTGHPYGYTF.

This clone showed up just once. This chain's CDR3 is CASSLPSGTGRTEAFF. The CDR3 bases are TGCGCCAGCAGCTTGCCCTCCGGGACAGGGCGCACTGAAGCTTTCTTT. This rearrangement joins TRBV5-1 to TRBJ1-1; TRBD1 matches 9 bases. Trimming took 1 base from V and 4 from J; bases not matched to a gene: 8. The CDR3 runs 16 residues. The germline CDR1 and CDR2 sequences are SGHRS and YFSETQ.

The CDR3 here is CASSQDFVTVHGYTF. The CDR3 DNA sequence: TGTGCCAGCAGCCAAGATTTTGTCACAGTGCATGGCTACACCTTC. The J gene is TRBJ1-2, the V gene TRBV14; D gene uncertain. Trimming shortened V by 0 bases and J by 6 bases, and 14 bases separated the two germline ends. Germline V lookup: CDR1 SGHDN, CDR2 FVKESK. This CDR3 is built from 15 residues.

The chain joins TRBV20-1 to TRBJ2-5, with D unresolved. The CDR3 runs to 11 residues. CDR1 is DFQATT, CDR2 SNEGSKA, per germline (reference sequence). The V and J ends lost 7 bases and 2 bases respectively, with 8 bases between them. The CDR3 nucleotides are TGCAGTGGTGGTAGACAAGAGACCCAGTACTTC. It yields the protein CSGGRQETQYF.

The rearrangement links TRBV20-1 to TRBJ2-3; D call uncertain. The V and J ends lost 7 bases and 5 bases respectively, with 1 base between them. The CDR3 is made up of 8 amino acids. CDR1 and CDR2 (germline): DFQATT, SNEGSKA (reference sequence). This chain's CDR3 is CSVDTQYF. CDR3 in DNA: TGCAGTGTAGATACGCAGTATTTT.

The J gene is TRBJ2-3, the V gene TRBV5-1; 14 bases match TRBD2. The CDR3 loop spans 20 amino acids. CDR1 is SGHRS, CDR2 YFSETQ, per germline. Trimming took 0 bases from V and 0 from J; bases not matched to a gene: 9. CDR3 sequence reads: CASSLGSLGLAGASTDTQYF. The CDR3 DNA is TGCGCCAGCAGCTTGGGGAGTTTGGGACTAGCGGGAGCTAGCACAGATACGCAGTATTTT.

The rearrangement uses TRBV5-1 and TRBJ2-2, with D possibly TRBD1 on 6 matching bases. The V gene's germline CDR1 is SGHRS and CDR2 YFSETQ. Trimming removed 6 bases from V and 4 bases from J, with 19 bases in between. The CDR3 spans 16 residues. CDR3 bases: TGCGCCAGCACCCGCTCCGGGACACCGTCCACCGGGGAGCTGTTTTTT. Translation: CASTRSGTPSTGELFF.

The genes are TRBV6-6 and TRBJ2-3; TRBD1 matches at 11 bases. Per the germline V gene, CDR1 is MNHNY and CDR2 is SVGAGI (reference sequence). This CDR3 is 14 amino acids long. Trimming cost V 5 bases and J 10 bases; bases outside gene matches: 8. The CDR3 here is CASSIGQGARAQYF. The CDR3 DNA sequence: TGTGCCAGCAGTATTGGACAGGGGGCGCGAGCGCAGTATTTT.